The next 30 T cell receptor beta chains were all read from a single sample in a study of blood T cell repertoires in COVID-19. Using immunoSEQ multiplex PCR, the repertoire was profiled, and TCRdb retains in-frame clones only, with some absent. Of approximately 130,000 clones in the sample, around 86% were seen once. Sequencing was carried out using peripheral blood. The receptors shown here come from a woman aged 55 to 70 with active or convalescent COVID-19.

The chain recombines TRBV18 with TRBJ2-1; the D is unclear. Trimming cost V 3 bases and J 9 bases, with 12 bases left between them. The CDR3 has 13 amino acids. Germline V gene lookup returns CDR1 KGHSH and CDR2 LQKENI. The CDR3 DNA follows: TGTGCCAGCTCACCCCGTAACGGTGGTGAGCAGTTCTTC. Translation: CASSPRNGGEQFF.

Comment on this clone: An end of the junction does not agree with germline; a read error may underlie this. The CDR3 nucleotides read TGCAGTGCTAGTCAGGGACAGGCTTCCCTTAATCACTTC. Protein product: CSASQGQASLNHF. The rearrangement joins TRBV20-1 to TRBJ2-7, with 8 bases aligning to TRBD1. Per germline, CDR1 DFQATT and CDR2 SNEGSKA (reference sequence). This CDR3 spans 13 amino acids.

This chain uses TRBV5-1 with TRBJ1-3, with unresolved D. The germline V gene encodes CDR1 SGHRS and CDR2 YFSETQ. Trimming took off 0 bases at V and 0 bases at J, with 7 bases between the two ends. The CDR3 sequence is 15 residues long. Here the CDR3 DNA reads TGCGCCAGCAGCTTGGAGCCGAACTCTGGAAACACCATATATTTT. Its translation: CASSLEPNSGNTIYF.

The chain couples TRBV7-2 to TRBJ2-1; 10 nucleotides agree with TRBD2. The CDR3 consists of 17 residues. V shed 5 bases and J 8 bases; nucleotides not matched to a gene: 15. The germline gives CDR1 SGHTA, CDR2 FQGNSA. The CDR3 nucleotides read TGTGCCAGCAGCCTCCGCCCTAGCGGGAGTTGGGGGGATGAGCAGTTCTTC. Translation: CASSLRPSGSWGDEQFF. The whole variable domain, filled in from reference TRBV7-2 and TRBJ2-1, reads GAGVSQSPSNKVTEKGKDVELRCDPISGHTALYWYRQSLGQGLEFLIYFQGNSAPDKSGLPSDRFSAERTGGSVSTLTIQRTQQEDSAVYLCASSLRPSGSWGDEQFFGPGTRLTVL.

The chain carries TRBV30 and TRBJ2-1, with 7 bases aligning to TRBD2. The CDR3 length is 15 residues. Looked up from germline, CDR1 is GTSNPN and CDR2 is SVGIG (reference sequence). J was trimmed by 3 bases and V by 0 bases; bases with no gene match: 5. In DNA, the CDR3 is TGTGCCTGGAGTGTACGACTAGCTGACTACAATGAGCAGTTCTTC. Its translation is CAWSVRLADYNEQFF.

This chain connects TRBV25-1 to TRBJ1-3, with 7 bases fitting TRBD1. The CDR3 totals 16 residues. J lost 0 bases, V lost 1 base, and 3 bases had no gene match. Germline loops: CDR1 MGHDK, CDR2 SYGVNS. CDR3 coding DNA: TGTGCCAGCAGTGAATGGACAGGCCTCTCTGGAAACACCATATATTTT. Translated, it gives CASSEWTGLSGNTIYF.

V gene TRBV7-2 combines with J gene TRBJ2-7; a weak D match, TRBD1 (6 bases). This CDR3 is built from 15 residues. CDR1 SGHTA and CDR2 FQGNSA come from the germline V gene. Trimming took 6 bases from V and 0 from J, leaving 15 bases between them. CDR3 nucleotide sequence: TGTGCCAGCAGATTAAGTACAGGGATCTCCTACGAGCAGTACTTC. It specifies CASRLSTGISYEQYF.

This chain links TRBV3-1 (or the pseudogene TRBV3-2) with TRBJ2-1; D might be TRBD2 (6 bases). The CDR3 has 17 amino acids. From germline, CDR1 is LGHDT and CDR2 YNNKEL (reference sequence). V lost 3 bases and J lost 8, with 23 bases in between. The CDR3 DNA sequence: TGTGCCAGCAGCCATCTCCCGGGCGGCCGACTAGGGGATGAGCAGTTCTTC. This codes for CASSHLPGGRLGDEQFF.

This clone has just one count. CDR3 DNA: TGTGCCAGCACACTCCTGAGGGGAGGGAAGCATCAGCCCCAGCATTTT. This codes for CASTLLRGGKHQPQHF. The chain links TRBV2 to TRBJ1-5, with TRBD1 as a possible D gene (5 bases). Trimming pared 7 bases from V and 5 bases from J, leaving 21 bases between. The CDR3 consists of 16 residues. Germline CDR1 reads SNHLY; CDR2 reads FYNNEI. The whole variable domain, filled in from reference TRBV2 and TRBJ1-5, reads EPEVTQTPSHQVTQMGQEVILRCVPISNHLYFYWYRQILGQKVEFLVSFYNNEISEKSEIFDDQFSVERPDGSNFTLKIRSTKLEDSAMYFCASTLLRGGKHQPQHFGDGTRLSIL.

This chain connects TRBV7-2 to TRBJ2-1; 7 positions agree with TRBD1. The CDR3 is made up of 15 amino acids. The J segment lost 7 bases and the V segment lost 4 bases, leaving 10 bases of the junction unmatched. CDR1 is SGHTA and CDR2 is FQGNSA in the germline V gene. The CDR3 sequence is CASSSPGGMRNEQFF. DNA of the CDR3: TGTGCCAGCAGCTCTCCAGGGGGTATGAGGAATGAGCAGTTCTTC. Full variable domain (outside the CDR3, taken from reference TRBV7-2 and TRBJ2-1): GAGVSQSPSNKVTEKGKDVELRCDPISGHTALYWYRQSLGQGLEFLIYFQGNSAPDKSGLPSDRFSAERTGGSVSTLTIQRTQQEDSAVYLCASSSPGGMRNEQFFGPGTRLTVL.

The CDR3 DNA reads TGTGCCAGCAGTTTATGGTTAAGCAATCAGCCCCAGCATTTT. This gives the protein CASSLWLSNQPQHF. The chain joins TRBV28 to TRBJ1-5; D uncertain. The CDR3 consists of 14 residues. Germline CDR1 and CDR2: MDHEN and SYDVKM. The V end was cut by 0 bases, the J end by 1 base, with 4 bases between.

This sequence joins TRBV10-2 and TRBJ2-3, with 12 bases identical to TRBD1. In germline, CDR1 is WSHSY, CDR2 SAAADI. V dropped 10 bases and J dropped 3; count of bases not matched to a gene: 8. This CDR3 region has 15 residues. CDR3 protein: CATYRDRGQTDTQYF. The CDR3 nucleotides read TGCGCCACCTACCGGGACAGGGGGCAAACAGATACGCAGTATTTT.

The chain carries TRBV6-2 or TRBV6-3 and TRBJ1-1; 7 nucleotides match TRBD1. Trimming removed 0 bases from V and 3 bases from J; junction bases left unmatched: 1. The CDR3 extends over 14 amino acids. Germline CDR1 MNHEY, CDR2 SVGEGT. Here the CDR3 reads CASSYSQGDTEAFF. CDR3 DNA sequence: TGTGCCAGCAGTTACTCCCAGGGGGACACTGAAGCTTTCTTT.

In nucleotides, the CDR3 is TGCAGCGTTGCAAGACAGGCGAGCTATGGCTACACCTTC. The encoded protein is CSVARQASYGYTF. V and J are TRBV29-1 and TRBJ1-2; D perhaps matches TRBD1 (6 bases). Trimming left V 4 bases short and J 4 bases short, with 13 bases between. This CDR3 region has 13 residues. Germline CDR1 is SQVTM and CDR2 is ANQGSEA.

The chain recombines TRBV27 with TRBJ1-1; D perhaps matches TRBD1 (6 bases). Germline V CDR1 and CDR2: MNHEY, SMNVEV (reference sequence). Trimming shortened V by 4 bases and J by 5 bases, and 14 bases separated the two germline ends. This CDR3 has 14 amino acids. CDR3 sequence: CASSSWEGGTEAFF. CDR3 bases: TGTGCCAGCAGTTCCTGGGAGGGGGGGACTGAAGCTTTCTTT.

A single count supports this clone. V usage is TRBV5-4 and J usage is TRBJ2-7; 7 nucleotides match TRBD2. CDR1 and CDR2 from the germline V gene are SGHNT and YYREEE (reference sequence). CDR3 size: 14 residues. V was clipped by 3 bases and J by 6 bases; unmatched bases: 9. CDR3 loop: CASSSGGGVIEQYV. Here the CDR3 DNA reads TGTGCCAGCAGCTCCGGGGGAGGGGTGATCGAGCAGTACGTC.

The V and J genes are TRBV6-4 and TRBJ2-3, with a possible D match to TRBD2 (6 bases). Germline CDR1 is MRHNA and CDR2 is SNTAGT. Trimming shortened V by 3 bases and J by 3 bases, and 13 bases separated the two germline ends. This CDR3 is 15 amino acids long. For the CDR3, the DNA is TGTGCCAGCAGTGAGGCAGACGGGGGTACAGATACGCAGTATTTT. Amino acids: CASSEADGGTDTQYF.

The V and J genes are TRBV27 and TRBJ2-1; D might be TRBD2 (7 bases). This CDR3 is built from 16 residues. V gave up 5 bases and J gave up 4 bases, with 18 bases separating them. CDR1 MNHEY and CDR2 SMNVEV come from the germline V gene (reference sequence). The CDR3 region has the DNA TGTGCCAGCAGTCCCCGAGGGGGAGGGCTATACAATGAGCAGTTCTTC. This gives the protein CASSPRGGGLYNEQFF.

V is TRBV6-1 and J is TRBJ1-2; 11 bases match TRBD1. Germline loops: CDR1 MNHNS, CDR2 SASEGT. Unmatched junction bases numbered 7, after V lost 5 bases and J lost 8 bases. CDR3 size: 14 residues. CDR3 in DNA: TGTGCCAGCAGTTTGTCGGGACAGGGGGACGGCTACACCTTC. It yields the protein CASSLSGQGDGYTF.

The J gene is TRBJ2-5, the V gene TRBV24-1; D may be TRBD2 (5 bases). Trimming left V 7 bases short and J 10 bases short, with 21 bases between. This CDR3 region has 14 residues. Looked up from germline, CDR1 is KGHDR and CDR2 is SFDVKD. Here the CDR3 reads CATSDPMAGNYQYF. For the CDR3, the DNA is TGTGCCACCAGCGACCCGATGGCCGGGAATTACCAGTACTTC.

The genes are TRBV6-1 and TRBJ1-2; D call uncertain. Looked up from germline, CDR1 is MNHNS and CDR2 is SASEGT. V lost 4 bases and J 2 bases, leaving 17 bases between the germline ends. This CDR3 comprises 16 residues. CDR3 in amino acids: CASSVRLGGPNYGYTF. The CDR3 DNA follows: TGTGCCAGCAGTGTCAGATTAGGAGGGCCCAACTATGGCTACACCTTC.

This clone was detected only once. The chain uses TRBV10-2 and TRBJ2-7, with TRBD2 as a possible D gene (5 bases). The CDR3 sequence is 12 residues long. CDR1 WSHSY and CDR2 SAAADI come from the germline V gene. The germline V and J ends were trimmed by 8 bases and 4 bases, with 12 bases remaining between them. The CDR3 is CASGVSGYEQYF. The CDR3 DNA follows: TGCGCCAGCGGTGTCTCGGGATACGAGCAGTACTTC.

The chain links TRBV28 to TRBJ1-5, with D possibly being TRBD1 (6 bases). The CDR3 has 16 residues. V lost 7 bases and J lost 2, with 18 bases in between. In germline, CDR1 is MDHEN, CDR2 SYDVKM. This CDR3 is CASTQGGGRGNQPQHF. CDR3 sequence (DNA): TGTGCCAGCACCCAGGGCGGGGGCCGGGGCAATCAGCCCCAGCATTTT.

This chain links TRBV20-1 with TRBJ1-3, with 9 positions matching TRBD1. This CDR3 is 15 amino acids long. Germline values: CDR1 DFQATT, CDR2 SNEGSKA (reference sequence). Trimming cost V 3 bases and J 4 bases; bases outside gene matches: 7. The CDR3 DNA is TGCAGTGCTAGTCCCGGGACAGGGCCGGGAAACACCATATATTTT. Amino acids: CSASPGTGPGNTIYF.

The rearrangement uses TRBV2 and TRBJ1-1; D gene ambiguous. The ends were cut back, 5 bases at V and 5 bases at J, with 15 bases in the middle. The length of the CDR3 is 14 residues. CDR1 is SNHLY, CDR2 FYNNEI, per germline. The CDR3 nucleotides read TGTGCCAGCAGTCCCGAGGGAAGTAGGACTGAAGCTTTCTTT. This gives the protein CASSPEGSRTEAFF.

The J gene is TRBJ2-3, the V gene TRBV5-5; D is possibly TRBD2 (6 bases). Germline CDR1 reads SGHKS; CDR2 reads YYEKEE (reference sequence). Between the trimmed V and J ends, which lost 2 bases and 0 bases, there was a span of 10 bases. The CDR3 runs to 15 residues. The CDR3 DNA sequence: TGTGCCAGCAGCTTAGGAGGGGCAAGCACAGATACGCAGTATTTT. Its protein is CASSLGGASTDTQYF.

The chain is built from TRBV28 and TRBJ1-5; D is perhaps TRBD1 (5 bases). CDR1 and CDR2 (germline): MDHEN, SYDVKM. The V end was cut by 5 bases, the J end by 6 bases, with 8 bases between. The CDR3 has 12 residues. The DNA for the CDR3 is TGTGCCAGCAGTCAGGGATCTCAGCCCCAGCATTTT. It encodes CASSQGSQPQHF.

This chain links TRBV27 with TRBJ1-1, with 10 bases fitting TRBD1. V shed 8 bases, J shed 1 base, and the junction held 7 bases outside the gene matches. CDR1 and CDR2 (germline): MNHEY, SMNVEV (reference sequence). CDR3 length equals 15 residues. The CDR3 loop reads CASFPGQGKNTEAFF. The CDR3 DNA follows: TGTGCCAGCTTCCCGGGACAGGGGAAGAACACTGAAGCTTTCTTT.

The genes are TRBV5-4 and TRBJ2-3; maybe TRBD1 (6 bases). Germline-derived CDR1 and CDR2 are SGHNT and YYREEE (reference sequence). V was trimmed by 0 bases and J by 0 bases, leaving 11 bases between them. This CDR3 is built from 16 residues. The CDR3 nucleotides read TGTGCCAGCAGCTTGGGCCTCGACAGGAGCACAGATACGCAGTATTTT. The encoded protein is CASSLGLDRSTDTQYF.

This clone was found once. The chain carries TRBV5-1 and TRBJ1-6; 8 bases are shared with TRBD1. This CDR3 is 14 amino acids long. V trimming: 7 bases; J trimming: 10 bases; junction bases outside the gene matches: 10. Germline V lookup: CDR1 SGHRS, CDR2 YFSETQ. The CDR3 here is CASSLSRQGSPLHF. The CDR3 DNA sequence: TGCGCCAGCTCCCTGTCGAGACAGGGGTCACCCCTCCACTTT. Full variable domain (remainder filled in from reference TRBV5-1 and TRBJ1-6): KAGVTQTPRYLIKTRGQQVTLSCSPISGHRSVSWYQQTPGQGLQFLFEYFSETQRNKGNFPGRFSGRQFSNSRSEMNVSTLELGDSALYLCASSLSRQGSPLHFGNGTRLTVT.